This TCR beta chain is drawn from a study of blood T cell repertoires in COVID-19. Study details: Some COVID-19 samples were acute and others convalescent; all came from the United States, Italy and Spain. Sources were T cells, B-cell-depleted T cells, or PBMCs; the material itself was cDNA or gDNA.

The V end was cut by 2 bases, the J end by 3 bases, with 10 bases between. In germline, CDR1 is SGHRS, CDR2 YFSETQ. The CDR3 sequence is 14 residues long. Repertoires were generated with immunoSEQ multiplex PCR, while TCRdb's copy carries only in-frame clones and drops some. The table records about 87,000 clones, around 80% of them present only once. This sequence was found in a woman older than 75 with active or convalescent COVID-19. Sequenced sample: peripheral blood. The chain joins TRBV5-1 to TRBJ2-3, with D possibly being TRBD1 (7 bases). This CDR3 is CASSFPGGTDTQYF. In nucleotides, the CDR3 is TGCGCCAGCAGCTTTCCAGGGGGGACAGATACGCAGTATTTT.